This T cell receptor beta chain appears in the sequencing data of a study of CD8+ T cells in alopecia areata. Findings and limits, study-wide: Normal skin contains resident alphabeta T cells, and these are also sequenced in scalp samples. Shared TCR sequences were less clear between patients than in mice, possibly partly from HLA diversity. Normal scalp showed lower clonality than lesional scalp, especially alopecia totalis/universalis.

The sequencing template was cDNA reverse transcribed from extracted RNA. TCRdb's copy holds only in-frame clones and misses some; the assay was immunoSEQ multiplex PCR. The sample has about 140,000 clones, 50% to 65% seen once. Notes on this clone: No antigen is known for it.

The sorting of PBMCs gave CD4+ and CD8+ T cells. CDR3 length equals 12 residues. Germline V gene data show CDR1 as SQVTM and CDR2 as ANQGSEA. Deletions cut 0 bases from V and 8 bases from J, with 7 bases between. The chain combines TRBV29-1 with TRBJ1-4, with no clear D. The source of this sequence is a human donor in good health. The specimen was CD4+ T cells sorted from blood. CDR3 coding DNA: TGCAGCGTTGAAGATCAGCGGGAAAAACTGTTTTTT. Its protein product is CSVEDQREKLFF.